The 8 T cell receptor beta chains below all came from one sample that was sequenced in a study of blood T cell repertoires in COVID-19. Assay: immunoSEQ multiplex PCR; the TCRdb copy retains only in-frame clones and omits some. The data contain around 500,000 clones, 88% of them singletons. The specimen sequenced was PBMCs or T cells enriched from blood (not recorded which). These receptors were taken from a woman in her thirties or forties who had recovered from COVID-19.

In nucleotides, the CDR3 is TGTGCCAGCAGCCCCGGACAGGTTCTGAACACTGAAGCTTTCTTT. Its translation is CASSPGQVLNTEAFF. The chain couples TRBV5-4 to TRBJ1-1; 7 bases fit TRBD1. The CDR3 contains 15 residues. Germline CDR1 SGHNT, CDR2 YYREEE (reference sequence). Trimming cost V 4 bases and J 0 bases; bases outside gene matches: 6.

In nucleotides, the CDR3 is TGTGCCAGCAGCTTGGAGGGGCCAGATTACAATGAGCAGTTCTTC. It is translated as CASSLEGPDYNEQFF. The V gene is TRBV13, the J gene TRBJ2-1; D is possibly TRBD2 (6 bases). The CDR3 runs to 15 residues. The germline gives CDR1 PRHDT, CDR2 FYEKMQ (reference sequence). The V and J ends lost 3 bases and 4 bases respectively, with 13 bases between them.

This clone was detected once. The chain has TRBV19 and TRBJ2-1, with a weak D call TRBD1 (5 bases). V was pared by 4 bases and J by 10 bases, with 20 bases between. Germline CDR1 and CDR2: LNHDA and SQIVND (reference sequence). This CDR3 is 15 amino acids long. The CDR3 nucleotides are TGTGCCAGTAGTAGCGTGCAGTCAGGGCAGTTCGAGCAGTTCTTC. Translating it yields CASSSVQSGQFEQFF.

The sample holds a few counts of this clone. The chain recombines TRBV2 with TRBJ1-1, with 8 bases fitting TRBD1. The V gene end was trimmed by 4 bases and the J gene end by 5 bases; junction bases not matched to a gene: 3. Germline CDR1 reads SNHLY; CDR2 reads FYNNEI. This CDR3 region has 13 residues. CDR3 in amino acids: CASSAQGATEAFF. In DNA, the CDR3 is TGTGCCAGCAGTGCCCAGGGGGCGACTGAAGCTTTCTTT.

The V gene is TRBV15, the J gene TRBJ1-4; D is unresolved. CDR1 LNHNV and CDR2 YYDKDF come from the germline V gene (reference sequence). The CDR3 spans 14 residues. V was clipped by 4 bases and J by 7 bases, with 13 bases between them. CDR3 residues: CATSKQGSGEKLFF. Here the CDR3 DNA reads TGTGCCACCAGCAAACAAGGGAGCGGTGAAAAACTGTTTTTT.

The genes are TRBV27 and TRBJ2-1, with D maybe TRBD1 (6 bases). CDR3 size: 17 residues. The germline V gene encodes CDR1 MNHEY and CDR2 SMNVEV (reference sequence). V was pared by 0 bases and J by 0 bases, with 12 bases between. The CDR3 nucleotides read TGTGCCAGCAGTTTATCCCCCGGGACACCCTCCTACAATGAGCAGTTCTTC. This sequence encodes CASSLSPGTPSYNEQFF.

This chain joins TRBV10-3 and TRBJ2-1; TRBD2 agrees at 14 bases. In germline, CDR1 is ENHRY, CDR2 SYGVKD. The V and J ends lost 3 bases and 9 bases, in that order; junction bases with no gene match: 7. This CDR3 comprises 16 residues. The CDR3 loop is CAISERLAGGPGEQFF. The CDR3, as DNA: TGTGCCATCAGTGAAAGACTAGCGGGAGGGCCGGGTGAGCAGTTCTTC.

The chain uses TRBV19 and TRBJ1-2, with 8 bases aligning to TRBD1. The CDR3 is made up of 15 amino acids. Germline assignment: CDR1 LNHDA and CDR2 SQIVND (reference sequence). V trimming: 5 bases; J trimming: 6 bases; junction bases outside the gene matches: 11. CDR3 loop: CASSRDRGEIDGYTF. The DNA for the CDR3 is TGTGCCAGTAGTCGAGACAGGGGAGAGATAGATGGCTACACCTTC.